Listed below are T cell receptor beta chains from one sample, sequenced in a study of blood T cell repertoires in COVID-19. The protocol was immunoSEQ multiplex PCR, while the TCRdb copy is restricted to in-frame clones and leaves out a portion. The sample contains around 200,000 clones, roughly 89% of which appear only once. The sequencing input was peripheral blood. These receptors were collected from a man aged 35-49 years with acute or convalescent COVID-19. CDR3s include the opening cysteine and the closing phenylalanine or tryptophan. Each record gives: V gene, CDR3 length, D gene, J gene, CDR3 DNA, CDR3 protein. A D gene is named only where the DNA matches it firmly.

TRBV9	14	NA	TRBJ1-2	TGTGCCAGCAGCGTAGTAAAAGGCGGGGATGGCTACACCTTC	CASSVVKGGDGYTF
TRBV5-4	13	NA	TRBJ2-7	TGTGCCAGCAGCTTGACGGTCCGAGACGAGCAGTACTTC	CASSLTVRDEQYF
TRBV7-2	16	NA	TRBJ1-4	TGTGCCAGCAGCCATTACCTACGGGCAACTAATGAAAAACTGTTTTTT	CASSHYLRATNEKLFF
TRBV7-2	15	NA	TRBJ1-1	TGTGCCAGCAGCTTAGTTACAGGGAAGAACACTGAAGCTTTCTTT	CASSLVTGKNTEAFF
TRBV25-1	14	TRBD2	TRBJ2-3	TGTGCCAGCGTGGGGGGGGGAGGGCCAGATACGCAGTATTTT	CASVGGGGPDTQYF
TRBV4-1	12	TRBD2	TRBJ2-7	TGCGCCAGCAGCCAAGACGGGAGGGAGCAGTACTTC	CASSQDGREQYF
TRBV27	13	NA	TRBJ2-7	TGTGCCAGCAGTCTCTCCCTCTCCTACGAGCAGTACTTC	CASSLSLSYEQYF
TRBV6-1	11	NA	TRBJ1-5	TGTGCCAGCAGTGACGTGAGACCCCAGCATTTT	CASSDVRPQHF
TRBV12-3/TRBV12-4	12	NA	TRBJ1-1	TGTGCCAGCAGCCCAGGGAACGCTGAAGCTTTCTTT	CASSPGNAEAFF
TRBV27	16	TRBD2	TRBJ2-3	TGTGCCAGCAGTTTCTTGACTAGCGGGGGCACAGATACGCAGTATTTT	CASSFLTSGGTDTQYF
TRBV30	12	NA	TRBJ2-5	TGTGCCTTGGACAAGGCGGTGGAGACCCAGTACTTC	CALDKAVETQYF